This T cell receptor (beta chain) was sequenced for a study of long-term antiretroviral therapy in people with HIV. Points from the study as a whole: Absence of data on ART adherence, viral resistance or therapy changes was noted.

Runs used v3.0 of the immunoSEQ assay and were done at survey level. Profiled with immunoSEQ multiplex PCR; TCRdb holds only in-frame clones, not every one. This table holds around 20,000 clones, 76% found once. The CDR3 is made up of 14 amino acids. Germline values: CDR1 LGHNT, CDR2 FRNRAP. V lost 1 base and J lost 5, with 12 bases in between. With respect to this clone: Its matching antigen is unknown.

The specimen comprised unsorted PBMCs, sampled 0.5 years before starting antiretroviral therapy. The chain has TRBV12-5 and TRBJ2-7, with a tentative D call TRBD1 (5 bases). This TCR came from a woman aged 45-59 years with HIV. The DNA of the CDR3 is TGTGCTAGTGGTTTGGGCAGGGCAATGAACGAGCAGTACTTC. Amino acid sequence: CASGLGRAMNEQYF.